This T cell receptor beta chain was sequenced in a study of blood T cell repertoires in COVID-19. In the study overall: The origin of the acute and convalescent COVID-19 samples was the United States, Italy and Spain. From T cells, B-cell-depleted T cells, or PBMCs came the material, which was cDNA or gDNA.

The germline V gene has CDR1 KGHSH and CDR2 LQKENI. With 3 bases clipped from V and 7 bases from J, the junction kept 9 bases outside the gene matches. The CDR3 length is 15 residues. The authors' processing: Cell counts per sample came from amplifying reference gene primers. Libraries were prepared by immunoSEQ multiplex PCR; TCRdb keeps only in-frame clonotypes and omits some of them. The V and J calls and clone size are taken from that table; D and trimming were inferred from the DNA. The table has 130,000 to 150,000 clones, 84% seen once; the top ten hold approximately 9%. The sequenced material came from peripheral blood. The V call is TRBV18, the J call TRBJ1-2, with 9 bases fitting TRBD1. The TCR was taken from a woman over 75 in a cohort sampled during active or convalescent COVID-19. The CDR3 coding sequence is TGTGCCAGCTCACCCGGGACAGGGTTTCCTGGTGGCTACACCTTC. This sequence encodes CASSPGTGFPGGYTF.